Listed here are 8 T cell receptor beta chains from one sample, sequenced in a study of high-grade serous ovarian cancer treatment subgroups. TCRdb's table, derived via immunoSEQ multiplex PCR, lists solely in-frame clones and lacks some. The data show 1,700 or so clones, with 82% seen just once and approximately 15% held by the top ten. Tumor tissue was taken before any definitive surgery or chemotherapy was given. Sequencing was done on a sample of tumor tissue. The receptor set was obtained from a human donor with high-grade serous ovarian cancer.

The chain recombines TRBV7-6 with TRBJ1-5; D is unresolved. Germline V gene lookup returns CDR1 SGHVS and CDR2 FNYEAQ. This CDR3 is built from 13 residues. Trimming took 5 bases from V and 7 from J, leaving 12 bases between them. CDR3 coding DNA: TGTGCCAGCAGCGCTGGATTGAACCAGCCCCAGCATTTT. This sequence encodes CASSAGLNQPQHF.

The CDR3 DNA reads as TGTGCTAGTGGTTTTAGGACGGGTTCTGGAAACACCATATATTTT. Its translation is CASGFRTGSGNTIYF. This chain connects TRBV12-5 to TRBJ1-3; D is unclear. This CDR3 contains 15 residues. Germline V gene data show CDR1 as LGHNT and CDR2 as FRNRAP. Trimming stripped 3 bases from V and 1 base from J, with 10 bases between.

This clone was counted a few times. The gene calls are TRBV15 and TRBJ1-2, with TRBD1 as a possible D gene (5 bases). The germline V gene has CDR1 LNHNV and CDR2 YYDKDF (reference sequence). The germline V and J ends were trimmed by 5 bases and 0 bases, with 13 bases remaining between them. CDR3 length: 15 amino acids. The CDR3 DNA is TGTGCCACCAGCCAGGACACGCTCCCTAACTATGGCTACACCTTC. Translated: CATSQDTLPNYGYTF.

This clone is labeled as large. The chain recombines TRBV6-1 with TRBJ2-1; TRBD2 matches at 8 bases. The CDR3 spans 14 residues. The V gene end was trimmed by 2 bases and the J gene end by 8 bases; junction bases not matched to a gene: 5. Per germline, CDR1 MNHNS and CDR2 SASEGT. CDR3 in DNA: TGTGCCAGCAGTGAATGGCGCGGGGGGCATGAGCAGTTCTTC. Its translation: CASSEWRGGHEQFF.

The rearrangement links TRBV28 to TRBJ1-2; no clear D gene. The CDR3 has 14 residues. Germline assignment: CDR1 MDHEN and CDR2 SYDVKM. Between the trimmed V and J ends, which lost 3 bases and 0 bases, there was a span of 8 bases. The CDR3 region is CASSFTVSNYGYTF. The CDR3 region has the DNA TGTGCCAGCAGTTTCACAGTCTCTAACTATGGCTACACCTTC.

This clone appeared once. V usage is TRBV6-1 and J usage is TRBJ2-7; no clear D. The germline V gene encodes CDR1 MNHNS and CDR2 SASEGT. Trimming pared 6 bases from V and 9 bases from J, leaving 9 bases between. The CDR3 covers 10 residues. The CDR3 loop is CASSRVAQYF. In DNA, the CDR3 is TGTGCCAGCAGCAGAGTAGCGCAGTACTTC.

The CDR3 here is CASSPQGSSYEQYF. For the CDR3, the DNA is TGCGCCAGCAGCCCCCAGGGGAGCTCCTACGAGCAGTACTTC. The chain uses TRBV4-1 and TRBJ2-7; tentatively, D is TRBD1 (6 bases). The V end lost 4 bases, the J end lost 0 bases, and 10 bases lay between the germline ends. The CDR3 is 14 residues long. Germline assignment: CDR1 MGHRA and CDR2 YSYEKL.

CDR3 loop: CASSFTSGGAGETQYF. CDR3 coding DNA: TGTGCCAGCAGTTTTACTAGCGGGGGGGCCGGAGAGACCCAGTACTTC. J is TRBJ2-5 and V is TRBV6-5, with TRBD2 identical over 13 bases. J lost 4 bases, V lost 4 bases, and 6 bases had no gene match. The V gene's germline CDR1 is MNHEY and CDR2 SVGAGI. CDR3 length: 16 amino acids.